The rows below give T cell receptor beta chains drawn from one sample of a study of response to subunit inactivated influenza vaccine. In TCRdb, the RT-PCR reads were re-called with MiXCR into one record per CDR3 protein. Of about 180,000 distinct CDR3 sequences listed, around a tenth were seen once; the top ten hold approximately 11%. The sample in question was non-naive T cells sorted from PBMCs, obtained on the day of vaccination. These receptors came from a man aged 45-65 years who received an inactivated influenza vaccine. CDR3s include the opening cysteine and the closing phenylalanine or tryptophan. The D gene is left open where the match is weak. Clone size, where shown, is once, few, many, or a class for clones that have expanded.

>TRBV5-6|few|TRBD1|TRBJ2-7
CASTQTGRYEQYF
TGTGCCAGCACCCAGACAGGGCGCTACGAGCAGTACTTC
>TRBV29-1|many|NA|TRBJ1-2
CSVLGLGPAGYTF
TGCAGCGTTTTGGGACTGGGCCCGGCGGGCTACACCTTC
>TRBV20-1|NA|TRBD2|TRBJ2-7
CSAREGTSAIYEQYF
TGCAGTGCTAGAGAGGGGACTAGCGCAATATACGAGCAGTACTTC
>TRBV10-3|many|NA|TRBJ1-1
CATLDGRGRGHTEAFF
TGTGCCACCTTGGACGGTAGGGGCAGGGGCCACACTGAAGCTTTCTTT
>TRBV5-1|NA|TRBD1|TRBJ2-7
CASSVTGTGGREQYF
TGCGCCAGCAGCGTTACCGGGACAGGGGGCCGCGAGCAGTACTTC
>TRBV11-2|few|TRBD2|TRBJ2-4
CASSIHYSGSQGGAKNIQYF
TGTGCCAGCAGCATCCATTATAGCGGGAGTCAGGGGGGGGCCAAAAACATTCAGTACTTC
>TRBV6-2/TRBV6-3|few|NA|TRBJ1-5
CASSRGWGGTNQPQHF
TGTGCCAGCAGCCGTGGATGGGGGGGCACCAATCAGCCCCAGCATTTT
>TRBV7-2|many|NA|TRBJ2-7
CASSPAGPYEQYF
TGTGCCAGCAGCCCCGCGGGGCCCTACGAGCAGTACTTC
>TRBV3-1|few|TRBD2|TRBJ2-7
CASSQSSGLTNEQYF
TGTGCCAGCAGCCAAAGTTCGGGACTAACGAACGAGCAGTACTTC
>TRBV6-2/TRBV6-3|few|NA|TRBJ1-4
CASSYSLTATNEKLFF
TGTGCCAGCAGTTACTCTCTGACCGCAACTAATGAAAAACTGTTTTTT
>TRBV20-1|NA|NA|TRBJ1-5
CSAGGVYSNQPQHF
TGCAGTGCTGGGGGGGTCTATAGCAATCAGCCCCAGCATTTT
>TRBV6-2/TRBV6-3|few|NA|TRBJ2-3
CATTTGDQDTDTQYF
TGTGCCACCACCACGGGTGACCAAGACACAGATACGCAGTATTTT
>TRBV6-5|NA|NA|TRBJ1-1
CASSYSRQTEAFF
TGTGCCAGCAGTTACTCGAGACAGACGGAAGCTTTCTTT
>TRBV3-1|many|NA|TRBJ1-2
CASSQGAGGSGYTF
TGTGCCAGCAGCCAAGGGGCCGGAGGATCTGGCTACACCTTC
>TRBV4-1|many|NA|TRBJ2-2
CASSQAGGRTGELFF
TGCGCCAGCAGCCAAGCCGGGGGCCGGACCGGGGAGCTGTTTTTT
>TRBV5-1|NA|TRBD2|TRBJ2-3
CASSQGLAGGGDTQYF
TGCGCCAGCAGCCAGGGACTAGCGGGGGGTGGAGATACGCAGTATTTT
>TRBV6-2/TRBV6-3|few|NA|TRBJ1-1
CASSYPGSNTEAFF
TGTGCCAGCAGTTATCCCGGATCGAACACTGAAGCTTTCTTT
>TRBV5-1|NA|NA|TRBJ2-7
CANSLDSSYEQYF
TGCGCCAACAGCTTGGACAGTTCCTACGAGCAGTACTTC
>TRBV25-1|many|NA|TRBJ2-5
CASSEYPSGDGTQYF
TGTGCCAGCAGTGAATATCCGTCGGGGGATGGGACCCAGTACTTC
>TRBV19|NA|NA|TRBJ2-7
CASSRGVGEQYF
TGTGCCAGTAGTAGAGGGGTTGGCGAGCAGTACTTC
>TRBV27|NA|TRBD1|TRBJ2-3
CASSSRQGGDTQYF
TGTGCCAGCAGTTCCCGACAGGGGGGAGATACGCAGTATTTT
>TRBV10-3|many|TRBD1|TRBJ2-1
CAARDRGYNEQFF
TGTGCCGCTCGGGACAGGGGCTACAATGAGCAGTTCTTC
>TRBV18|NA|TRBD1|TRBJ2-2
CASSPPTGPRNTGELFF
TGTGCCAGCTCACCACCGACAGGGCCCAGGAACACCGGGGAGCTGTTTTTT
>TRBV6-2/TRBV6-3|NA|NA|TRBJ1-5
CASSYYGQGLPQHF
TGTGCCAGCAGTTACTACGGACAAGGATTGCCCCAGCATTTT
>TRBV5-1|few|NA|TRBJ1-2
CASSLAPGTWGYTF
TGCGCCAGCAGCTTGGCCCCCGGTACGTGGGGCTACACCTTC
>TRBV7-7|many|NA|TRBJ2-7
CASSLAQGSEQYF
TGTGCTAGCAGCTTAGCACAGGGTAGCGAGCAGTACTTC
>TRBV4-3|few|TRBD1|TRBJ2-5
CASSQEDRAGETQYF
TGCGCCAGCAGCCAAGAGGACAGGGCGGGAGAGACCCAGTACTTC
>TRBV28|few|TRBD1|TRBJ1-2
CASRADGQGTYGYTF
TGTGCCAGCAGGGCCGATGGACAGGGAACCTATGGCTACACCTTC
>TRBV7-8|many|NA|TRBJ2-2
CASSPPRDTGELFF
TGTGCCAGCAGCCCCCCCCGCGACACCGGGGAGCTGTTTTTT
>TRBV6-1|NA|NA|TRBJ2-1
CASSEQGKGNEQFF
TGTGCCAGCAGTGAACAGGGGAAAGGCAATGAGCAGTTCTTC
>TRBV7-6|NA|NA|TRBJ2-7
CASSLVLQGFGEQYF
TGTGCCAGCAGCTTAGTTTTACAAGGGTTCGGGGAGCAGTACTTC
>TRBV15|many|NA|TRBJ2-1
CATSKNRLAVYNEQFF
TGTGCCACCAGCAAGAATCGTCTAGCAGTTTACAATGAGCAGTTCTTC
>TRBV6-2/TRBV6-3|few|TRBD2|TRBJ2-3
CASSSRKRLAGDGDTQYF
TGTGCCAGCAGCTCAAGGAAAAGACTAGCGGGAGACGGAGATACGCAGTATTTT
>TRBV7-3|many|NA|TRBJ2-1
CASSSQRDNEQFF
TGTGCCAGCAGCTCCCAGAGGGACAATGAGCAGTTCTTC
>TRBV28|many|TRBD2|TRBJ2-3
CASSASGPVDTQYF
TGTGCCAGCAGCGCTAGCGGCCCCGTAGATACGCAGTATTTT
>TRBV7-9|NA|TRBD1|TRBJ1-2
CASSPSGQGLYGYTF
TGTGCCAGCAGCCCTAGCGGACAGGGCCTATATGGCTACACCTTC
>TRBV20-1|few|TRBD2|TRBJ2-5
CSASRASGVETQYF
TGCAGTGCTAGTAGGGCTAGCGGGGTAGAGACCCAGTACTTC
>TRBV9|many|NA|TRBJ2-5
CASSVSQGGETQYF
TGTGCCAGCAGCGTATCCCAGGGCGGCGAGACCCAGTACTTC
>TRBV6-2/TRBV6-3|few|NA|TRBJ2-3
CASSYPNSDTQYF
TGTGCCAGCAGTTACCCAAATTCAGATACGCAGTATTTT
>TRBV19|few|TRBD2|TRBJ2-1
CASSIGGLAGEQFF
TGTGCCAGTAGTATAGGGGGACTAGCCGGTGAGCAGTTCTTC
>TRBV20-1|few|TRBD1|TRBJ1-5
CSAYRGGSNQPQHF
TGCAGTGCGTACAGGGGTGGGAGCAATCAGCCCCAGCATTTT